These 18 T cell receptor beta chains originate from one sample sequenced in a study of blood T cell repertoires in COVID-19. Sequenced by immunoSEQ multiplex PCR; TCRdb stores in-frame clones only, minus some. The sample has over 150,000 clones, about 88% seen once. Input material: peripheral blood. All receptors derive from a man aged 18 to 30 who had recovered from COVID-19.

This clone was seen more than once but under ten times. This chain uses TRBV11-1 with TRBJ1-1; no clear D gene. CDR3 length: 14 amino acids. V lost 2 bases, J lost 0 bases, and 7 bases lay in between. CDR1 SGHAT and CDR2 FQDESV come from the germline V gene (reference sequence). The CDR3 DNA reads TGTGCCAGCAGCTTAACAGCTATGAACACTGAAGCTTTCTTT. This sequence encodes CASSLTAMNTEAFF.

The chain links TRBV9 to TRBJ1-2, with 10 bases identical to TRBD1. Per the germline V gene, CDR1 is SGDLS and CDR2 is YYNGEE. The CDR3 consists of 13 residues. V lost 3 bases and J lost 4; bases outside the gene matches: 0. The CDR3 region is CASSGTGGYGYTF. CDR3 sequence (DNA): TGTGCCAGCAGCGGGACAGGGGGCTATGGCTACACCTTC.

The CDR3 region is CASSLGVQGVNEQFF. CDR3 in DNA: TGTGCCAGCAGCTTGGGGGTGCAGGGGGTGAATGAGCAGTTCTTC. The V and J genes are TRBV5-4 and TRBJ2-1; 7 nucleotides match TRBD1. The CDR3 covers 15 residues. Germline values: CDR1 SGHNT, CDR2 YYREEE (reference sequence). The V segment lost 0 bases and the J segment 7 bases; nucleotides outside the gene matches: 7.

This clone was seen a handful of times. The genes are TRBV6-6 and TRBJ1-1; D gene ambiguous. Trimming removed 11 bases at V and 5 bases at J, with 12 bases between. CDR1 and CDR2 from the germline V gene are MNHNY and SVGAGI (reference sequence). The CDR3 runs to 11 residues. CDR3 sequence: CAGTGGTEAFF. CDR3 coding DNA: TGTGCCGGTACGGGCGGGACTGAAGCTTTCTTT.

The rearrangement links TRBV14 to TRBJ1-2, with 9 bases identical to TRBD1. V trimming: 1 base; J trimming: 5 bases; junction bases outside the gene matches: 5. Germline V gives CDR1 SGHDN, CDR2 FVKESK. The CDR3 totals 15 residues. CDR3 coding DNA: TGTGCCAGCAGCCAAGCCACGGACAGGGGATATGGCTACACCTTC. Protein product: CASSQATDRGYGYTF.

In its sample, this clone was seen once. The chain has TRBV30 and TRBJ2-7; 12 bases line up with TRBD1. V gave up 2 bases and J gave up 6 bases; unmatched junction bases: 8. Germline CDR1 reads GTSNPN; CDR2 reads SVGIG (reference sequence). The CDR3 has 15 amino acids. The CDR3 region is CAWSPGGTGGGEQYF. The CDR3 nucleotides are TGTGCCTGGAGTCCAGGGGGGACAGGGGGCGGCGAGCAGTACTTC.

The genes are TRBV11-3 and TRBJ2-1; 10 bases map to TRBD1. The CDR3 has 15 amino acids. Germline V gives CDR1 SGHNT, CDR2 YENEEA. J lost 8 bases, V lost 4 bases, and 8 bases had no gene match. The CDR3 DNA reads TGTGCCAGCAGCTCTCCGACAGGGGGCCACGATGAGCAGTTCTTC. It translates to CASSSPTGGHDEQFF.

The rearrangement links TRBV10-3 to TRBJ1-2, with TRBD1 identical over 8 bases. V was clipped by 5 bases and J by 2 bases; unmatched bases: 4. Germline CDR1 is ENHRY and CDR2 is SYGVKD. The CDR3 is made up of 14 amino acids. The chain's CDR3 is CAISTGTGNYGYTF. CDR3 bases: TGTGCCATCAGTACAGGGACAGGCAACTATGGCTACACCTTC.

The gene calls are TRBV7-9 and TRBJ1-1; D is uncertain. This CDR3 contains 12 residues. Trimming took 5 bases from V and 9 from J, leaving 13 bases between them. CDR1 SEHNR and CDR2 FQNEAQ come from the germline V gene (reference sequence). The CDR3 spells CASSPREGKAFF. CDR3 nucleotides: TGTGCCAGCAGCCCGCGGGAGGGCAAAGCTTTCTTT.

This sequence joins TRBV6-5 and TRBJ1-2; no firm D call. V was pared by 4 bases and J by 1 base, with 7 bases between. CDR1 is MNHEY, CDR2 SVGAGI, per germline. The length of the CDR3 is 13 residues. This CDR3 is CASSLGSNYGYTF. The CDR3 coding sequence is TGTGCCAGCAGTTTGGGGAGTAACTATGGCTACACCTTC.

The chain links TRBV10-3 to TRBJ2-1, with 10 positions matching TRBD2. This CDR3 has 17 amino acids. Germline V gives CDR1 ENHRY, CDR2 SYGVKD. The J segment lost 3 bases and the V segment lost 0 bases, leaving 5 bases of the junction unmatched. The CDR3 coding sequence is TGTGCCATCAGTGAGTCAAGGACTAGCGGATTCTACAATGAGCAGTTCTTC. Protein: CAISESRTSGFYNEQFF.

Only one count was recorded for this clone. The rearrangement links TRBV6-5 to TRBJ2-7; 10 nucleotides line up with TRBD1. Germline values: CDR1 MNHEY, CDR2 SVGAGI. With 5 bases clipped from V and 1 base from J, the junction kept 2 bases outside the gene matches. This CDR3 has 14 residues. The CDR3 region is CASSPGQGSYEQYF. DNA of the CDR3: TGTGCCAGCAGTCCGGGACAGGGGTCCTACGAGCAGTACTTC.

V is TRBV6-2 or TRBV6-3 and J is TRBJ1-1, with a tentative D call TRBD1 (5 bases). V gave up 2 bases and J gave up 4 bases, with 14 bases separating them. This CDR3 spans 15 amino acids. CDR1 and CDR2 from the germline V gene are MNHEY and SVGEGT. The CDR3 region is CASSYRPGLSTEAFF. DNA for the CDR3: TGTGCCAGCAGTTACCGGCCAGGGCTAAGCACTGAAGCTTTCTTT.

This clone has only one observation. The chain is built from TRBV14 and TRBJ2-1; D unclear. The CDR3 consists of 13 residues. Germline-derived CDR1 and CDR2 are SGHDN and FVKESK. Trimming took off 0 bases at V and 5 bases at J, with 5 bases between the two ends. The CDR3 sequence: CASSQDRHNEQFF. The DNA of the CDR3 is TGTGCCAGCAGCCAAGACAGGCACAATGAGCAGTTCTTC. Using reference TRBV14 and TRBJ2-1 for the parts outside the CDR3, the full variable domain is EAGVTQFPSHSVIEKGQTVTLRCDPISGHDNLYWYRRVMGKEIKFLLHFVKESKQDESGMPNNRFLAERTGGTYSTLKVQPAELEDSGVYFCASSQDRHNEQFFGPGTRLTVL.

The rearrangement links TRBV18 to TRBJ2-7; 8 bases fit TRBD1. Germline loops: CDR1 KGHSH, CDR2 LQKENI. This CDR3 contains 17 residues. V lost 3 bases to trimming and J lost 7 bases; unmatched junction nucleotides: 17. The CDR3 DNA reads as TGTGCCAGCTCACCTGCTAGGGGAACAGGGGGAAATGGGGAGCAGTACTTC. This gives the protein CASSPARGTGGNGEQYF.

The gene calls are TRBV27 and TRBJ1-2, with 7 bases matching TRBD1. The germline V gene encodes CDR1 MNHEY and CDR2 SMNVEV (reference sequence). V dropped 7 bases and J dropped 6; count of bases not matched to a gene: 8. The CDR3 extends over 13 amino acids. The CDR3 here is CASTKGAGDGYTF. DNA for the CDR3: TGTGCCAGCACAAAGGGGGCAGGGGATGGCTACACCTTC.

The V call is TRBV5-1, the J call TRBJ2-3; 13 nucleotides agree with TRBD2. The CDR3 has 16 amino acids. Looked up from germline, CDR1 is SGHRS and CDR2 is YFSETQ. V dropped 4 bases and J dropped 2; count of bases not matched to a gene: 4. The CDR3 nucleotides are TGCGCCAGCAGCGAGGGACTAGCGGGAACCACAGATACGCAGTATTTT. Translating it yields CASSEGLAGTTDTQYF.

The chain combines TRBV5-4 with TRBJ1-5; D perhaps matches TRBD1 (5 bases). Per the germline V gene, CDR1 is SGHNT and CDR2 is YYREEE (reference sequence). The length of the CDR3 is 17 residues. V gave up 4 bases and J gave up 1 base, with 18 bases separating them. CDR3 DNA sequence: TGTGCCAGCAGCCGGGGGACGGCCACCCACAGCAATCAGCCCCAGCATTTT. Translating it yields CASSRGTATHSNQPQHF.